This T cell receptor beta chain appears in the sequencing data of a study of T cell repertoires in aging, cancer and after chemotherapy. On the study more broadly: Paired samples before and after chemotherapy came from chronic lymphocytic leukemia patients on fludarabine- or bendamustine-based regimens. Around 8.8 million TCR reads were in the whole dataset. General study results and limits: Rebound thymic output was suggested by rising median generation probability during chemotherapy in each cancer cohort. These repertoire data do not allow conclusions about immunological memory after chemotherapy.

Concerning this clonotype: Its antigen is as yet unknown.

Rearranged V-D-J TRB sequences were amplified with a mixed TRB-A/B primer pool. TCRdb re-called the multiplex PCR reads through MiXCR, storing one row per CDR3 protein. The sample contains approximately 6,300 distinct CDR3 sequences, around 33% of which appear only once. Peripheral blood genomic DNA, not sorted cells or RNA, was the template. This receptor was taken from a human donor with a blood cancer. The sequencing input was blood.

CDR3 residues: CASSSRGSNQPQHF. The CDR3, as DNA: TGTGCCAGCAGTTCGCGTGGTAGCAATCAGCCCCAGCATTTT. This chain joins TRBV27 and TRBJ1-5; D remains unclear. The V gene's germline CDR1 is MNHEY and CDR2 SMNVEV (reference sequence). The CDR3 covers 14 residues. Trimming cost V 4 bases and J 0 bases, with 7 bases left between them.